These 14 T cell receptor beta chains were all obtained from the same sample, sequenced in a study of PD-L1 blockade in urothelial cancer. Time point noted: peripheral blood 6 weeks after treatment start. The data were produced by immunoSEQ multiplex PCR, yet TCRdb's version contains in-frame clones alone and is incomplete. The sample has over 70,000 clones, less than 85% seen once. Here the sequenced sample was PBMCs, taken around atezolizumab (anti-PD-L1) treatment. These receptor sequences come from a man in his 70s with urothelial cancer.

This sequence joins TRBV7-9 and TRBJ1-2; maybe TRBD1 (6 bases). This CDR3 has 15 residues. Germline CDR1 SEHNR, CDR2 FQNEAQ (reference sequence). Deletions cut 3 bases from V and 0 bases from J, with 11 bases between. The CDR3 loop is CASSFHDRSNYGYTF. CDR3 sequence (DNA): TGTGCCAGCAGCTTCCATGACAGGTCTAACTATGGCTACACCTTC. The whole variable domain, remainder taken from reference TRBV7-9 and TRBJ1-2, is DTGVSQNPRHKITKRGQNVTFRCDPISEHNRLYWYRQTLGQGPEFLTYFQNEAQLEKSRLLSDRFSAERPKGSFSTLEIQRTEQGDSAMYLCASSFHDRSNYGYTFGSGTRLTVV.

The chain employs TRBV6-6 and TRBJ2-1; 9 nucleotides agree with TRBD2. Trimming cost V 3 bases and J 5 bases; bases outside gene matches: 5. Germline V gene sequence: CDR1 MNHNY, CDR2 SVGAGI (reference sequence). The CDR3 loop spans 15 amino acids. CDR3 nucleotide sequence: TGTGCCAGCAGTTATATTAGCGGGGGTAACAATGAGCAGTTCTTC. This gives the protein CASSYISGGNNEQFF.

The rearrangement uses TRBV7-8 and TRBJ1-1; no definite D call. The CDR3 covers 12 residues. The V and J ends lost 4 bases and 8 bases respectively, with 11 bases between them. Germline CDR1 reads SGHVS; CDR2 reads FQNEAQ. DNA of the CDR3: TGTGCCAGCAGCTATCATCCCAGGGAAGCTTTCTTT. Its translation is CASSYHPREAFF.

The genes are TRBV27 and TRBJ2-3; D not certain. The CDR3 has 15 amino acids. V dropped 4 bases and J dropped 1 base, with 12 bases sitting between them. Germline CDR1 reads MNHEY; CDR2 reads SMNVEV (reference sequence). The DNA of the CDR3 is TGTGCCAGCAGTTCCTCTGTGGTAGGCACAGATACGCAGTATTTT. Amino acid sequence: CASSSSVVGTDTQYF.

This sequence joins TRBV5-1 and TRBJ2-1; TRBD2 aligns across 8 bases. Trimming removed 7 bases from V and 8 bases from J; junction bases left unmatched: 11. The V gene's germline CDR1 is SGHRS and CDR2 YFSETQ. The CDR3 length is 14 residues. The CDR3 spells CASGTSGLQYEQFF. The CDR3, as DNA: TGCGCCAGCGGCACTAGCGGCTTACAATATGAGCAGTTCTTC.

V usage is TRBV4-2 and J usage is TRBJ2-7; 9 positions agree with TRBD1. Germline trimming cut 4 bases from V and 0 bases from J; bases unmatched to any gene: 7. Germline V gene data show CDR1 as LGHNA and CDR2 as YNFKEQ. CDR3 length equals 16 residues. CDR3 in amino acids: CASSPEGTGSSYEQYF. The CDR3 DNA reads TGTGCCAGCAGCCCGGAGGGGACAGGGAGCTCCTACGAGCAGTACTTC.

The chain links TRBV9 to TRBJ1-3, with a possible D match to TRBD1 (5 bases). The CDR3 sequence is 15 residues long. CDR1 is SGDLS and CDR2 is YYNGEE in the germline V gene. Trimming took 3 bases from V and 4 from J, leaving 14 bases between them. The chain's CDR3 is CASSGPQERGNTIYF. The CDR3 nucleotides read TGTGCCAGCAGCGGACCACAGGAGAGAGGAAACACCATATATTTT.

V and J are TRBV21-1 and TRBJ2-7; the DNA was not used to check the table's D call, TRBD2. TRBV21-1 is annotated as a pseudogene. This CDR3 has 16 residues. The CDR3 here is CASSRGLAGGPNEQYF. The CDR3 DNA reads TGTGCCAGCAGCCGTGGACTAGCGGGAGGGCCCAACGAGCAGTACTTC.

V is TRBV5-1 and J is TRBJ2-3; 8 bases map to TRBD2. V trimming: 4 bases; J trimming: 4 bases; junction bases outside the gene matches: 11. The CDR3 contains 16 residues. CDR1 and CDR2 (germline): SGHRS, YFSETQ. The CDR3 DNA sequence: TGCGCCAGCAGCAACTCACCTCGGGGGGGGGCAGATACGCAGTATTTT. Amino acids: CASSNSPRGGADTQYF. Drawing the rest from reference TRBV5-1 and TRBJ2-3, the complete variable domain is KAGVTQTPRYLIKTRGQQVTLSCSPISGHRSVSWYQQTPGQGLQFLFEYFSETQRNKGNFPGRFSGRQFSNSRSEMNVSTLELGDSALYLCASSNSPRGGADTQYFGPGTRLTVL.

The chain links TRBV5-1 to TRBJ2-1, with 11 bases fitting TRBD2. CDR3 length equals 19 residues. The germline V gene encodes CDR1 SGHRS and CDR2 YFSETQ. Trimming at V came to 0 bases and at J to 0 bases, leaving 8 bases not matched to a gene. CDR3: CASSLGLAGGLGSYNEQFF. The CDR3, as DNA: TGCGCCAGCAGCTTGGGCTTAGCGGGGGGGCTCGGCTCCTACAATGAGCAGTTCTTC.

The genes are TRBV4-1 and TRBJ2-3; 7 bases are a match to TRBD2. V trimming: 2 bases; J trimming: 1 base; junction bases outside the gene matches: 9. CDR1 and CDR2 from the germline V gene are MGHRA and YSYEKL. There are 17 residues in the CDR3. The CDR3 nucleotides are TGCGCCAGCAGCCAAAGTCCAGCGGGAAAAGGCACAGATACGCAGTATTTT. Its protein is CASSQSPAGKGTDTQYF.

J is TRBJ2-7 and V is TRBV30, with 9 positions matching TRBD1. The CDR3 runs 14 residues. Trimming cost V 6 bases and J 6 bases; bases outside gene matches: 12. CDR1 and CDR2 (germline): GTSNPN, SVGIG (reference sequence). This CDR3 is CACSTSGTGSEQYF. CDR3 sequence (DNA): TGTGCCTGTTCGACATCCGGGACAGGGTCCGAGCAGTACTTC.

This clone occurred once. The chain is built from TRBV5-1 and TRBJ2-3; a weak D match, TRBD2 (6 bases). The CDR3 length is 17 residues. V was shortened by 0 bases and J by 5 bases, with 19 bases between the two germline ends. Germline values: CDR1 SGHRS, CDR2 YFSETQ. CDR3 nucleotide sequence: TGCGCCAGCAGCTTGGAGGGAGGTACGGTACTGGGAGATACGCAGTATTTT. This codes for CASSLEGGTVLGDTQYF.

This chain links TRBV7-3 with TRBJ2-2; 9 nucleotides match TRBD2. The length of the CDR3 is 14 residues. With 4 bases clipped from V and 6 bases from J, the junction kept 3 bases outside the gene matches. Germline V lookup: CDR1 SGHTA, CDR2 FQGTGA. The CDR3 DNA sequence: TGTGCCAGCAGCTCGGGACTAGCAGCCGGGGAGCTGTTTTTT. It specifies CASSSGLAAGELFF. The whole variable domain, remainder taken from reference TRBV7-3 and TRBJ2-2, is GAGVSQTPSNKVTEKGKYVELRCDPISGHTALYWYRQSLGQGPEFLIYFQGTGAADDSGLPNDRFFAVRPEGSVSTLKIQRTERGDSAVYLCASSSGLAAGELFFGEGSRLTVL.